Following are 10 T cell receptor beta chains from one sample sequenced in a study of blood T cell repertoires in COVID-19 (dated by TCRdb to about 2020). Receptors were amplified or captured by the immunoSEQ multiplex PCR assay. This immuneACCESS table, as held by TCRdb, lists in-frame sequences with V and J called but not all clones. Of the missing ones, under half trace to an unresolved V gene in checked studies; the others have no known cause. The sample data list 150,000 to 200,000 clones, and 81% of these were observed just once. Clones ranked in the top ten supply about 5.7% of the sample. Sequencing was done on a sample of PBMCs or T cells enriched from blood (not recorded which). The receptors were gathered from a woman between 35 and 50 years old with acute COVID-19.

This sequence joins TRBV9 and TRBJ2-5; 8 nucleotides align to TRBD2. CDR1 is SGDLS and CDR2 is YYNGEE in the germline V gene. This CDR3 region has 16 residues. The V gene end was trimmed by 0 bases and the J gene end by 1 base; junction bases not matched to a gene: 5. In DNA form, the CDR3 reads TGTGCCAGCAGCGTAGGGACGGGAGGGCCCCAAGAGACCCAGTACTTC. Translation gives CASSVGTGGPQETQYF. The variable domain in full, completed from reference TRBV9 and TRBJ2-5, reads DSGVTQTPKHLITATGQRVTLRCSPRSGDLSVYWYQQSLDQGLQFLIQYYNGEERAKGNILERFSAQQFPDLHSELNLSSLELGDSALYFCASSVGTGGPQETQYFGPGTRLLVL.

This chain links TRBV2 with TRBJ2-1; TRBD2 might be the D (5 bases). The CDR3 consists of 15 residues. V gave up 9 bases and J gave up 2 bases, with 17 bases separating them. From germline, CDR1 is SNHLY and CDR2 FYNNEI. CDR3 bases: TGTGCCAGTGAAAAGGGTAGCGTACCCTACAATGAGCAGTTCTTC. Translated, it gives CASEKGSVPYNEQFF.

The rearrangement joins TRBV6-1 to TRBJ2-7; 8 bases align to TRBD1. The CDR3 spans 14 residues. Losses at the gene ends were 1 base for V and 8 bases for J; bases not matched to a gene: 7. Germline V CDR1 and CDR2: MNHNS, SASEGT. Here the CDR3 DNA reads TGTGCCAGCAGTGAAGTAGAACAGGGGGTAAAGCAGTACTTC. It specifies CASSEVEQGVKQYF.

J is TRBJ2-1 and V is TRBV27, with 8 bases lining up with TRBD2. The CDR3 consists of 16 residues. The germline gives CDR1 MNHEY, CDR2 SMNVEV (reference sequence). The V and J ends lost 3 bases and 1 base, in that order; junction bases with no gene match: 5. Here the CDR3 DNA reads TGTGCCAGCAGTTTGGGTAGCGGGGTATCCTACAATGAGCAGTTCTTC. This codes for CASSLGSGVSYNEQFF.

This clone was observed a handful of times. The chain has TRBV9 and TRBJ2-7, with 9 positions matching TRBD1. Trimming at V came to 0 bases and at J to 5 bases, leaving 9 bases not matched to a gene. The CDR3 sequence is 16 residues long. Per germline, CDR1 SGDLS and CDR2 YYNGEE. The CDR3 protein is CASSVGARDRVHEQYF. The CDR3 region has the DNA TGTGCCAGCAGCGTAGGTGCCCGGGACAGGGTCCACGAGCAGTACTTC.

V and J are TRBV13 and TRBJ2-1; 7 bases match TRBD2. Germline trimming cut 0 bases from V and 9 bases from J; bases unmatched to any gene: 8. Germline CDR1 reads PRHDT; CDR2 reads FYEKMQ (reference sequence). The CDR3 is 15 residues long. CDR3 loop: CASSLGTSPPGEQFF. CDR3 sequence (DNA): TGTGCCAGCAGCTTAGGGACTAGCCCCCCAGGTGAGCAGTTCTTC. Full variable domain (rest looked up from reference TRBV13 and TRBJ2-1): AAGVIQSPRHLIKEKRETATLKCYPIPRHDTVYWYQQGPGQDPQFLISFYEKMQSDKGSIPDRFSAQQFSDYHSELNMSSLELGDSALYFCASSLGTSPPGEQFFGPGTRLTVL.

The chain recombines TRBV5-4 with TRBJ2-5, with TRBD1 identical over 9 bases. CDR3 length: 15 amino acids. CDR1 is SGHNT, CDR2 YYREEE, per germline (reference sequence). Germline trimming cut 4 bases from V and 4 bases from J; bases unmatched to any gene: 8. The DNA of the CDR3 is TGTGCCAGCAGCATGGGACAGGGCCAGGGAGAGACCCAGTACTTC. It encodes CASSMGQGQGETQYF.

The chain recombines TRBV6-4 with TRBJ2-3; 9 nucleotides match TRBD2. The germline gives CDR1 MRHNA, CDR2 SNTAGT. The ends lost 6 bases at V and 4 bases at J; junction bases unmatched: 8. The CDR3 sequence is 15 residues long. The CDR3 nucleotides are TGTGCCAGCAGCGAAATAGCGGGAGACGCAGATACGCAGTATTTT. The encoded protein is CASSEIAGDADTQYF.

The DNA of the CDR3 is TGTGCCAGCCCGCGGGAGCTTAGCACAGATACGCAGTATTTT. Encoded protein: CASPRELSTDTQYF. The chain has TRBV7-9 and TRBJ2-3; 7 bases agree with TRBD2. The CDR3 is 14 amino acids. Unmatched junction bases numbered 5, after V lost 8 bases and J lost 0 bases. Germline CDR1 is SEHNR and CDR2 is FQNEAQ (reference sequence).

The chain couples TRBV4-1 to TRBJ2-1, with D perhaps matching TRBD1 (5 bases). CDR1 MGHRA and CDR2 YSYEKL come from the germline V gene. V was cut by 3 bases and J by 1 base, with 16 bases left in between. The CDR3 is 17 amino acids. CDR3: CASSQGPNRNSYNEQFF. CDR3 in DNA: TGCGCCAGCAGCCAGGGGCCAAACCGAAATTCCTACAATGAGCAGTTCTTC.